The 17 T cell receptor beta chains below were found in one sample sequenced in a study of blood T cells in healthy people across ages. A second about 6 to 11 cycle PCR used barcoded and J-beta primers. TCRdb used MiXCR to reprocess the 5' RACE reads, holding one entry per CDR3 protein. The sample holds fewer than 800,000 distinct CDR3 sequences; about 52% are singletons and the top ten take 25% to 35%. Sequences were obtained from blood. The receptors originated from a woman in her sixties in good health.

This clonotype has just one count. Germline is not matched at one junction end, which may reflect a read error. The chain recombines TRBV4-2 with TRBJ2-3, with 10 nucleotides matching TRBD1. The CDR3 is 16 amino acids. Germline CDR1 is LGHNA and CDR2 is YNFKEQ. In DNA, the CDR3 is TGTGCCAGCAGCCAGGACGGACAGGGGGTTACAGATACGCGGTATTTT. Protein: CASSQDGQGVTDTRYF.

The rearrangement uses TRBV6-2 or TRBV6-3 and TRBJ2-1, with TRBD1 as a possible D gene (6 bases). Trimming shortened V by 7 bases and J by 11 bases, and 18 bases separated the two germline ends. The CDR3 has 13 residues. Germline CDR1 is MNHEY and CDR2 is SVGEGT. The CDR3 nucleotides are TGTGCCAGCACCCTAAACACAGGGTCCAAGCAGTTCTTC. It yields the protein CASTLNTGSKQFF.

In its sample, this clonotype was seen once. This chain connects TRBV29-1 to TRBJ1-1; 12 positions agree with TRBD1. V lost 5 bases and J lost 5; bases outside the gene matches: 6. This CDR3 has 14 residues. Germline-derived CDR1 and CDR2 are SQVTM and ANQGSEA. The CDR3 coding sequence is TGCAGCGTTCTGGGACAGGGGGCTTGGACTGAAGCTTTCTTT. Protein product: CSVLGQGAWTEAFF.

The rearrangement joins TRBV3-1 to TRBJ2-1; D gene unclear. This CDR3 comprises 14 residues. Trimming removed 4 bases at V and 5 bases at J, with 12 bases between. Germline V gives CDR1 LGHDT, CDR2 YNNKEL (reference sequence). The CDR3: CASSLPDSHNEQFF. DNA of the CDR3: TGTGCCAGCAGCCTCCCCGACTCACACAATGAGCAGTTCTTC.

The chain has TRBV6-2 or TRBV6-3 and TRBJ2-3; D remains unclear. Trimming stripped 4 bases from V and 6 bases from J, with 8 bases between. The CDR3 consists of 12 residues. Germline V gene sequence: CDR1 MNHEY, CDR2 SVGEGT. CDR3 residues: CASSSLSDTQYF. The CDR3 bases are TGTGCCAGCAGTTCTTTGTCGGATACGCAGTATTTT.

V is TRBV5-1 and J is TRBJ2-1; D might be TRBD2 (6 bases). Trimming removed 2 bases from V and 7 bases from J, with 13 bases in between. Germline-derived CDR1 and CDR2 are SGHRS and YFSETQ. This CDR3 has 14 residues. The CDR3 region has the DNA TGCGCCAGCAGCTTCGGGGTAGCGGAGAATGAGCAGTTCTTC. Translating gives CASSFGVAENEQFF.

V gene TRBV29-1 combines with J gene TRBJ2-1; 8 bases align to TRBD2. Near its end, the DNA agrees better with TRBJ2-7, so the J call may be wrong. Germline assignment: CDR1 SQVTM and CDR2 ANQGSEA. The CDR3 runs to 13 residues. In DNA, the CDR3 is TGCAGCACCAGCGGGAGCTCCTACAATGAGCAGTACTTC. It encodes CSTSGSSYNEQYF.

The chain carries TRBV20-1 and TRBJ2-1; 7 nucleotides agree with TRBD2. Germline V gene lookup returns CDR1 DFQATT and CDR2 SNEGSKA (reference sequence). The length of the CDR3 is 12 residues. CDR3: CSGGSPYNEQFF. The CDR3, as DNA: TGCAGCGGCGGGAGCCCCTACAATGAGCAGTTCTTC.

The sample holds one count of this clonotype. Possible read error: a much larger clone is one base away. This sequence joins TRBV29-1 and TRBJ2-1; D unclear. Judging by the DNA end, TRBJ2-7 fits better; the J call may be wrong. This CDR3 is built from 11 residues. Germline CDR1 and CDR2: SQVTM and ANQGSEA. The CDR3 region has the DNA TGCAGCGTTGACTCCTACAATGAGCAGTACTTC. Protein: CSVDSYNEQYF.

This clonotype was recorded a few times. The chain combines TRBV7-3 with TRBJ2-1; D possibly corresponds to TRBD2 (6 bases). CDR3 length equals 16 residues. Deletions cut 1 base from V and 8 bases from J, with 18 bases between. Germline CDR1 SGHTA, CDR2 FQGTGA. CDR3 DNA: TGTGCCAGCAGCTTAATCGAGAGCGGGTTAGCCCATGAGCAGTTCTTC. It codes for CASSLIESGLAHEQFF.

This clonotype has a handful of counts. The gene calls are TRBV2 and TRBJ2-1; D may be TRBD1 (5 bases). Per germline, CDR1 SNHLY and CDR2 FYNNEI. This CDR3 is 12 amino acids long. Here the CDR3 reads CAVTDPYNEQFF. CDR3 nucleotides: TGTGCGGTGACAGACCCCTACAATGAGCAGTTCTTC.

The CDR3 spells CSAYPHGRPQHF. The CDR3 nucleotides are TGCAGTGCCTACCCACACGGCCGGCCCCAGCATTTT. This chain uses TRBV20-1 with TRBJ1-5; D ambiguous. The CDR3 sequence is 12 residues long. V dropped 6 bases and J dropped 9 bases, with 15 bases sitting between them. Germline assignment: CDR1 DFQATT and CDR2 SNEGSKA (reference sequence).

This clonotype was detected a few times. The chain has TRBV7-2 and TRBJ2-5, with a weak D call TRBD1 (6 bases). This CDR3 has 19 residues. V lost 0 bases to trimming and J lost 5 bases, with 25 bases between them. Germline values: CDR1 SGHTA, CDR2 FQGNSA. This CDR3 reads CASSLARRGALRGVETQYF. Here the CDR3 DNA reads TGTGCCAGCAGCTTAGCGCGCAGGGGAGCCCTCCGGGGAGTGGAGACCCAGTACTTC.

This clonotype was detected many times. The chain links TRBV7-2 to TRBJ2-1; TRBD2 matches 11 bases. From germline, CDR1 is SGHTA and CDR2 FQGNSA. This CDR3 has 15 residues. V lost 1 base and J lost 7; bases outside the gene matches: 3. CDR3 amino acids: CASSLVTSGKNEQFF. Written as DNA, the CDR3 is TGTGCCAGCAGCTTAGTGACTAGCGGGAAGAATGAGCAGTTCTTC. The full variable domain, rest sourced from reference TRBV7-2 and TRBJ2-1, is GAGVSQSPSNKVTEKGKDVELRCDPISGHTALYWYRQSLGQGLEFLIYFQGNSAPDKSGLPSDRFSAERTGGSVSTLTIQRTQQEDSAVYLCASSLVTSGKNEQFFGPGTRLTVL.

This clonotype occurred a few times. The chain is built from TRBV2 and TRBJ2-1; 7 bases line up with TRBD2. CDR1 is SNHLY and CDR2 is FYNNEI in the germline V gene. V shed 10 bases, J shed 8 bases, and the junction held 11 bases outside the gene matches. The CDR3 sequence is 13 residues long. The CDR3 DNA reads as TGTGCCACCGCCATGACTAGCATCGATGAGCAGTTCTTC. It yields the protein CATAMTSIDEQFF.

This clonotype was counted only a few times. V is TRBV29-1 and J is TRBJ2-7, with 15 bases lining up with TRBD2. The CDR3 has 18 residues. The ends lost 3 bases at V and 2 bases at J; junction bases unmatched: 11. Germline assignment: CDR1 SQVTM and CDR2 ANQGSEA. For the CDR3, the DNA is TGCAGCGTTGAGGATTACGGGACTAGCGGGAGGACCGCCTACGAGCAGTACTTC. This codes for CSVEDYGTSGRTAYEQYF.

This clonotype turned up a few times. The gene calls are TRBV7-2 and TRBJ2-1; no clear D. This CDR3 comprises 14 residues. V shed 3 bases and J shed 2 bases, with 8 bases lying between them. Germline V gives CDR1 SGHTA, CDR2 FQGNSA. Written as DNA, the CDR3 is TGTGCCAGCAGCTTTAGCCACACCTACAATGAGCAGTTCTTC. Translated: CASSFSHTYNEQFF. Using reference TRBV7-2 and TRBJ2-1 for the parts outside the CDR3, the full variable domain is GAGVSQSPSNKVTEKGKDVELRCDPISGHTALYWYRQSLGQGLEFLIYFQGNSAPDKSGLPSDRFSAERTGGSVSTLTIQRTQQEDSAVYLCASSFSHTYNEQFFGPGTRLTVL.